Listed below are T cell receptor beta chains from one sample, sequenced in a study of T cell repertoires in cytomegalovirus infection. MiXCR, run by TCRdb on the reads, gives a single entry per CDR3 protein. The sample lists around 630,000 distinct CDR3 sequences, more than 20% occurring once. The sample consisted of CD8+ T cells from PBMCs. The receptors originated from a human donor in good health (CMV status not recorded). Some clones in this sample may be carry-over from other donors' samples. CDR3s leave out the opening cysteine and the closing phenylalanine or tryptophan.

V: TRBV7-8
length: 14
J: TRBJ1-2
CDR3: ASSHKKTGSATGYT

V: TRBV28
length: 13
J: TRBJ2-1
CDR3: ASRARQTPGNEQF

V: TRBV7-9
length: 11
J: TRBJ1-2
CDR3: ASTPEGVYGYT

V: TRBV7-6
length: 13
J: TRBJ2-5
CDR3: ASSFRGTTTEIQY

V: TRBV29-1
length: 9
J: TRBJ2-5
CDR3: SVSSGGTQY

V: TRBV29-1
length: 9
J: TRBJ1-2
CDR3: SVIRRGVYT

V: TRBV7-6
length: 14
J: TRBJ2-1
CDR3: ASSLANGGPYNEQF

V: TRBV29-1
length: 10
J: TRBJ1-1
CDR3: SVDPGVTEAF

V: TRBV27
length: 17
J: TRBJ2-2
CDR3: ASSFTGLENSGVTGELF

V: TRBV4-1
length: 13
J: TRBJ2-1
CDR3: ASSQTGFFYNEQF

V: TRBV27
length: 13
J: TRBJ2-3
CDR3: ASSLRGPVTDTQY

V: TRBV7-2
length: 8
J: TRBJ2-1
CDR3: ASGSDEQF

V: TRBV14
length: 12
J: TRBJ2-2
CDR3: ASSPGQGPGELF

V: TRBV20-1
length: 11
J: TRBJ2-1
CDR3: SARSDRPNEQF

V: TRBV7-9
length: 16
J: TRBJ2-7
CDR3: ASSPGTSGVSSSYEQY

V: TRBV7-9
length: 12
J: TRBJ2-4
CDR3: ASSFNSNGDIQY

V: TRBV15
length: 16
J: TRBJ2-3
CDR3: ATSRVRTALTHTDTQY

V: TRBV14
length: 12
J: TRBJ2-1
CDR3: ASSQLGPVDEQF

V: TRBV7-2
length: 6
J: TRBJ2-7
CDR3: ASKRQY

V: TRBV4-2
length: 12
J: TRBJ1-1
CDR3: ASSQQGPDTEAF

V: TRBV4-1
length: 11
J: TRBJ2-7
CDR3: ASSDRATYEQY

V: TRBV29-1
length: 13
J: TRBJ2-3
CDR3: SFADDRGPTDTQY

V: TRBV29-1
length: 9
J: TRBJ1-1
CDR3: SAGTYTEAF

V: TRBV4-1
length: 10
J: TRBJ1-1
CDR3: ASSQDEAEAF

V: TRBV20-1
length: 11
J: TRBJ2-2
CDR3: SATRDLTGELF

V: TRBV12-3/TRBV12-4
length: 16
J: TRBJ1-5
CDR3: ASSFGTGVRYSNQPQH

V: TRBV6-5
length: 16
J: TRBJ1-4
CDR3: ASSIRDPLIATNEKLF

V: TRBV7-9
length: 10
J: TRBJ1-5
CDR3: ATGQNNQPQH

V: TRBV7-8
length: 15
J: TRBJ1-4
CDR3: ASSFRRQGANNEKLF

V: TRBV20-1
length: 10
J: TRBJ1-2
CDR3: SAPTGYGGYT

V: TRBV2
length: 13
J: TRBJ2-7
CDR3: ASSSGTGTSGEQY

V: TRBV9
length: 12
J: TRBJ1-1
CDR3: ASSVAQGKAKAF

V: TRBV6-5
length: 13
J: TRBJ1-1
CDR3: ASSYSRTLNTEAF

V: TRBV4-1
length: 12
J: TRBJ2-1
CDR3: ASSHNRGLNEQF

V: TRBV28
length: 14
J: TRBJ2-6
CDR3: ASSRIDSPGANVLT